Following are 30 T cell receptor beta chains from one sample sequenced in a study of identical twins. One entry per CDR3 protein results from TCRdb running MiXCR on the 5' RACE reads. This table has 700,000 or so distinct CDR3 sequences, more than 6.5% appearing once. These data also featured in a second study, about yellow fever vaccine responses in identical twins.

The sample was PBMCs. Receptors were obtained from a woman aged 18-29 years in good health.

This clonotype was seen more than once but under ten times. This rearrangement joins TRBV6-4 to TRBJ2-3; D is unresolved. In germline, CDR1 is MRHNA, CDR2 SNTAGT. Trimming took off 8 bases at V and 4 bases at J, with 4 bases between the two ends. The CDR3 consists of 10 residues. The chain's CDR3 is CASDPDTQYF. Written as DNA, the CDR3 is TGTGCCAGCGATCCAGATACGCAGTATTTT.

This clonotype has a handful of counts. The chain joins TRBV11-3 to TRBJ2-1; the D call may be TRBD1 or TRBD2 (6 bases each). This CDR3 is built from 16 residues. Germline CDR1 and CDR2: SGHNT and YENEEA. V shed 0 bases and J shed 7 bases, with 16 bases lying between them. The CDR3 bases are TGTGCCAGCAGCTTAGATCTGTCGAGGGGGGAGAATGAGCAGTTCTTC. It specifies CASSLDLSRGENEQFF.

The chain carries TRBV4-3 and TRBJ2-2, with 10 bases aligning to TRBD2. The CDR3 runs to 16 residues. Germline V gene data show CDR1 as LGHNA and CDR2 as YSLEER. V lost 1 base, J lost 7 bases, and 6 bases stayed unmatched. The CDR3 is CASSQGLAGADGELFF. CDR3 DNA: TGCGCCAGCAGCCAAGGTCTAGCGGGAGCCGACGGGGAGCTGTTTTTT.

The chain couples TRBV20-1 to TRBJ2-6; D gene uncertain. The length of the CDR3 is 12 residues. Germline V gene data show CDR1 as DFQATT and CDR2 as SNEGSKA (reference sequence). V lost 3 bases and J lost 4, with 4 bases in between. The CDR3 here is CSARPGANVLTF. For the CDR3, the DNA is TGCAGTGCTAGGCCCGGGGCCAACGTCCTGACTTTC.

This clonotype has only a few counts. The CDR3 coding sequence is TGTGCCAGCAGCTTAGGGACATACAACTCCTACGAGCAGTACTTC. Amino acid sequence: CASSLGTYNSYEQYF. The chain couples TRBV7-9 to TRBJ2-7; D possibly corresponds to TRBD1 (5 bases). With 1 base removed from V and 0 bases from J, the gap between germline ends came to 10 bases. The length of the CDR3 is 15 residues. Germline CDR1 is SEHNR and CDR2 is FQNEAQ (reference sequence).

This clonotype was recorded at least ten times. The gene calls are TRBV29-1 and TRBJ2-1, with 11 positions matching TRBD2. Germline lookup yields CDR1 SQVTM and CDR2 ANQGSEA. The CDR3 spans 17 residues. Trimming took 1 base from V and 0 from J; bases not matched to a gene: 5. CDR3 protein: CSVEGLAGTYSYNEQFF. The CDR3 bases are TGCAGCGTTGAAGGACTAGCGGGAACCTACTCCTACAATGAGCAGTTCTTC.

About this clonotype itself: A much larger clone differs from this one at a single base, so this may be a read error. V usage is TRBV7-9 and J usage is TRBJ2-2; 7 nucleotides line up with TRBD2. Germline V gene sequence: CDR1 SEHNR, CDR2 FQNEAQ (reference sequence). The CDR3 totals 15 residues. For the CDR3, the DNA is TGTGACAGCAGCTTAGTCGGCGGGAGTGCCGGGGAGCTGTTTTTT. Its translation: CDSSLVGGSAGELFF.

This clonotype has more than one count but fewer than ten. The genes are TRBV29-1 and TRBJ2-1; D is uncertain. V lost 2 bases to trimming and J lost 0 bases, with 8 bases between them. Germline V gene lookup returns CDR1 SQVTM and CDR2 ANQGSEA. CDR3 size: 14 residues. CDR3 sequence: CSVELASSYNEQFF. For the CDR3, the DNA is TGCAGCGTTGAATTGGCCAGCTCCTACAATGAGCAGTTCTTC.

This clonotype has ten or more counts. The gene calls are TRBV5-6 and TRBJ2-5; D is uncertain. The germline V gene has CDR1 SGHDT and CDR2 YYEEEE. This CDR3 has 12 amino acids. Between the trimmed V and J ends, which lost 0 bases and 5 bases, there was a span of 5 bases. CDR3 residues: CASSLVTETQYF. CDR3 in DNA: TGTGCCAGCAGCTTGGTAACCGAGACCCAGTACTTC.

Only a few counts were recorded for this clonotype. V gene TRBV12-3 or TRBV12-4 combines with J gene TRBJ2-7; unclear D gene. The CDR3 is 16 amino acids. The ends were cut back, 1 base at V and 0 bases at J, with 13 bases in the middle. The CDR3 coding sequence is TGTGCCAGCAGTTTAGAATCGGGTGTCAGCTCCTACGAGCAGTACTTC. This encodes CASSLESGVSSYEQYF.

This clonotype was seen only a few times. The gene calls are TRBV7-9 and TRBJ2-7; TRBD2 aligns across 8 bases. CDR1 is SEHNR, CDR2 FQNEAQ, per germline (reference sequence). This CDR3 has 15 amino acids. V trimming: 1 base; J trimming: 5 bases; junction bases outside the gene matches: 7. The CDR3 loop is CASSLGGSGMDEQYF. For the CDR3, the DNA is TGTGCCAGCAGCTTAGGTGGTAGCGGGATGGACGAGCAGTACTTC.

The genes are TRBV6-1 and TRBJ2-5, with D possibly TRBD1 on 6 matching bases. The V end was cut by 4 bases, the J end by 3 bases, with 24 bases between. The CDR3 is 18 amino acids. CDR1 is MNHNS and CDR2 is SASEGT in the germline V gene. Written as DNA, the CDR3 is TGTGCCAGCAGTGCTCAGCTGGGGGCCCCTGATAGCAAAGAGACCCAGTACTTC. Protein sequence: CASSAQLGAPDSKETQYF.

The chain recombines TRBV20-1 with TRBJ2-1; D remains unclear. Trimming cost V 4 bases and J 9 bases, with 19 bases left between them. CDR1 DFQATT and CDR2 SNEGSKA come from the germline V gene (reference sequence). The CDR3 runs 14 residues. CDR3 amino acids: CSANPYEGFGEQFF. DNA for the CDR3: TGCAGTGCTAACCCGTATGAAGGGTTCGGTGAGCAGTTCTTC.

The rearrangement joins TRBV7-9 to TRBJ2-7; maybe TRBD2 (6 bases). Germline V CDR1 and CDR2: SEHNR, FQNEAQ (reference sequence). The V end was cut by 0 bases, the J end by 7 bases, with 10 bases between. This CDR3 spans 13 amino acids. The CDR3 region has the DNA TGTGCCAGCAGCTTAGCCGGCGGGGTTGAGCAGTACTTC. It encodes CASSLAGGVEQYF.

The chain joins TRBV14 to TRBJ2-7; 7 positions match TRBD2. Germline lookup yields CDR1 SGHDN and CDR2 FVKESK. CDR3 size: 14 residues. After removal of 3 bases from V and 2 bases from J, the junction contained 4 bases not matched to a gene. CDR3 loop: CASSQWLAAYEQYF. As DNA, the CDR3 is TGTGCCAGCAGCCAGTGGCTAGCGGCCTACGAGCAGTACTTC.

Many counts were recorded for this clonotype. J is TRBJ2-3 and V is TRBV6-2 or TRBV6-3; TRBD2 is a possible D gene (5 bases). Germline V gives CDR1 MNHEY, CDR2 SVGEGT. The CDR3 has 14 residues. Trimming took 0 bases from V and 4 from J, leaving 8 bases between them. CDR3 nucleotide sequence: TGTGCCAGCAGTTACTCGACCGGGGCAGATACGCAGTATTTT. It specifies CASSYSTGADTQYF.

The chain carries TRBV30 and TRBJ2-2; D perhaps matches TRBD2 (6 bases). This CDR3 is 14 amino acids long. Trimming cost V 0 bases and J 4 bases, with 9 bases left between them. In germline, CDR1 is GTSNPN, CDR2 SVGIG (reference sequence). DNA for the CDR3: TGTGCCTGGAGTGTCCAGGGAGGCACCGGGGAGCTGTTTTTT. Amino acids: CAWSVQGGTGELFF.

This sequence joins TRBV5-6 and TRBJ2-7; no clear D. The CDR3 loop spans 16 amino acids. Germline V lookup: CDR1 SGHDT, CDR2 YYEEEE. V was clipped by 6 bases and J by 2 bases, with 21 bases between them. The CDR3 loop reads CASNSRGRRLPYEQYF. Written as DNA, the CDR3 is TGTGCCAGCAACTCCCGTGGGCGCCGACTCCCCTACGAGCAGTACTTC.

This clonotype was recorded many times. The chain links TRBV29-1 to TRBJ2-1, with D perhaps matching TRBD1 or TRBD2 (5 bases each). Germline V gene data show CDR1 as SQVTM and CDR2 as ANQGSEA. The CDR3 runs 18 residues. The V gene lost 1 base and the J gene lost 2 bases, with 21 bases spanning the gap. CDR3 bases: TGCAGCGTTGAAGGGACGCGACGCAGGGAGCATACCTACAATGAGCAGTTCTTC. It encodes CSVEGTRRREHTYNEQFF.

This clonotype was seen a few times. The chain couples TRBV7-2 to TRBJ2-7; 13 positions match TRBD2. Trimming removed 5 bases from V and 4 bases from J; junction bases left unmatched: 8. The CDR3 covers 16 residues. Germline values: CDR1 SGHTA, CDR2 FQGNSA. CDR3 loop: CASSLGLAGAGYEQYF. The CDR3 nucleotides are TGTGCCAGCAGCCTAGGACTAGCGGGGGCCGGTTACGAGCAGTACTTC. The whole variable domain, filled in from reference TRBV7-2 and TRBJ2-7, reads GAGVSQSPSNKVTEKGKDVELRCDPISGHTALYWYRQSLGQGLEFLIYFQGNSAPDKSGLPSDRFSAERTGGSVSTLTIQRTQQEDSAVYLCASSLGLAGAGYEQYFGPGTRLTVT.

This clonotype was seen ten or more times. The V gene is TRBV27, the J gene TRBJ1-2; 10 bases fit TRBD1. V lost 5 bases and J lost 5; bases outside the gene matches: 2. The V gene's germline CDR1 is MNHEY and CDR2 SMNVEV (reference sequence). The CDR3 is 13 amino acids. CDR3 amino acids: CASSGQGDYGYTF. The CDR3 DNA reads TGTGCCAGCAGTGGACAGGGGGATTATGGCTACACCTTC.

This clonotype was counted many times. The chain joins TRBV5-1 to TRBJ2-1, with D perhaps matching TRBD1 (6 bases). Trimming stripped 0 bases from V and 7 bases from J, with 17 bases between. This CDR3 has 16 residues. Germline V gene sequence: CDR1 SGHRS, CDR2 YFSETQ. The CDR3 DNA sequence: TGCGCCAGCAGCTTGGGGACAGTTCTGGGCTTAAATGAGCAGTTCTTC. Its protein product is CASSLGTVLGLNEQFF.

This clonotype was seen a handful of times. The rearrangement links TRBV12-3 or TRBV12-4 to TRBJ2-3; the D is unclear. This CDR3 is built from 12 residues. Trimming removed 6 bases from V and 7 bases from J, with 11 bases in between. For the CDR3, the DNA is TGTGCCAGCAGATCCCCGGAAAATACGCAGTATTTT. Its protein is CASRSPENTQYF.

The sample holds many counts of this clonotype. The chain joins TRBV5-1 to TRBJ2-7, with D tentatively TRBD1 (6 bases). Germline assignment: CDR1 SGHRS and CDR2 YFSETQ. Trimming stripped 0 bases from V and 2 bases from J, with 15 bases between. The CDR3 contains 16 residues. DNA of the CDR3: TGCGCCAGCAGCTTGGAGTTCACAGGGTTCGCCTACGAGCAGTACTTC. Translated: CASSLEFTGFAYEQYF.

CDR3 residues: CASSLRALNSPLHF. The CDR3 DNA is TGTGCCAGCAGTTTAAGGGCCCTTAATTCACCCCTCCACTTT. The chain couples TRBV28 to TRBJ1-6; no clear D. The CDR3 is 14 amino acids. V lost 2 bases to trimming and J lost 6 bases, with 8 bases between them. CDR1 and CDR2 (germline): MDHEN, SYDVKM.

The chain uses TRBV7-9 and TRBJ1-5; D unclear. This CDR3 has 13 residues. V lost 3 bases, J lost 5 bases, and 8 bases lay in between. The germline V gene has CDR1 SEHNR and CDR2 FQNEAQ (reference sequence). CDR3 sequence reads: CASSFKQDQPQHF. CDR3 DNA: TGTGCCAGCAGCTTTAAGCAAGATCAGCCCCAGCATTTT. The full variable domain, with the rest looked up from reference TRBV7-9 and TRBJ1-5, is DTGVSQNPRHKITKRGQNVTFRCDPISEHNRLYWYRQTLGQGPEFLTYFQNEAQLEKSRLLSDRFSAERPKGSFSTLEIQRTEQGDSAMYLCASSFKQDQPQHFGDGTRLSIL.

This clonotype was detected a few times. The chain is built from TRBV13 and TRBJ2-3, with 10 nucleotides matching TRBD2. Looked up from germline, CDR1 is PRHDT and CDR2 is FYEKMQ (reference sequence). After removal of 1 base from V and 6 bases from J, the junction contained 7 bases not matched to a gene. The CDR3 runs to 16 residues. CDR3 amino acids: CASSLAGAGGHDTQYF. CDR3 sequence (DNA): TGTGCCAGCAGCTTAGCGGGAGCGGGGGGGCACGATACGCAGTATTTT.

The chain recombines TRBV5-1 with TRBJ2-1; 9 bases are a match to TRBD2. V shed 0 bases and J 7 bases; nucleotides not matched to a gene: 8. Germline lookup yields CDR1 SGHRS and CDR2 YFSETQ. CDR3 length: 16 residues. The DNA of the CDR3 is TGCGCCAGCAGCTTGGCCGTGGGACTAGCATCGAATGAGCAGTTCTTC. Amino acids: CASSLAVGLASNEQFF. The full variable domain, in which reference TRBV5-1 and TRBJ2-1 provide the parts outside the CDR3, is KAGVTQTPRYLIKTRGQQVTLSCSPISGHRSVSWYQQTPGQGLQFLFEYFSETQRNKGNFPGRFSGRQFSNSRSEMNVSTLELGDSALYLCASSLAVGLASNEQFFGPGTRLTVL.

This clonotype was detected ten times or more. The rearrangement links TRBV5-1 to TRBJ1-2, with no clear D. Germline V lookup: CDR1 SGHRS, CDR2 YFSETQ. V shed 2 bases and J shed 4 bases, with 12 bases lying between them. The CDR3 contains 14 residues. DNA for the CDR3: TGCGCCAGCAGCTTAAGCGGGCCATCCTATGGCTACACCTTC. This gives the protein CASSLSGPSYGYTF.

This clonotype was seen a few times. The V call is TRBV28, the J call TRBJ2-1, with 13 bases lining up with TRBD2. CDR3 size: 15 residues. J was trimmed by 8 bases and V by 5 bases; bases with no gene match: 6. CDR1 is MDHEN, CDR2 SYDVKM, per germline. CDR3 coding DNA: TGTGCCAGCAGTCTCTGGACTAGCGGGAGAGATGAGCAGTTCTTC. Protein product: CASSLWTSGRDEQFF.